This T cell receptor (beta chain) appears in the sequencing data of a study of graft-versus-host responses after intestinal transplantation. Study overall: All recipients were transplanted with multivisceral, liver-intestinal, or isolated intestinal grafts. Recipients were all induced with anti-thymocyte globulin, then given tacrolimus and steroids for around three years.

Profiled with immunoSEQ multiplex PCR; TCRdb holds only in-frame clones, not every one. The sample shows about 30,000 clones, more than 85% of them seen only once. Notes on the study in general: GvH clones detected in recipient marrow included some appearing first in ileum or blood. Allograft clonal ratios (graft-versus-host to host-versus-graft) were high in patients who had graft-donor T cell macrochimerism.

Trimming left V 4 bases short and J 5 bases short, with 13 bases between. Per germline, CDR1 SGHRS and CDR2 YFSETQ. The CDR3 is 14 residues long. Comments on this clone: As yet, its antigen is unknown.

The receptor was isolated from a human patient who received an intestinal transplant, so some T cells may come from the graft donor. The V and J genes are TRBV5-1 and TRBJ1-5, with D uncertain. Sequencing used PBMCs, obtained approximately 66 days after intestinal transplant. The CDR3 region has the DNA TGCGCCAGCAGCCCCGATAAAGGAGATCAGCCCCAGCATTTT. It specifies CASSPDKGDQPQHF.